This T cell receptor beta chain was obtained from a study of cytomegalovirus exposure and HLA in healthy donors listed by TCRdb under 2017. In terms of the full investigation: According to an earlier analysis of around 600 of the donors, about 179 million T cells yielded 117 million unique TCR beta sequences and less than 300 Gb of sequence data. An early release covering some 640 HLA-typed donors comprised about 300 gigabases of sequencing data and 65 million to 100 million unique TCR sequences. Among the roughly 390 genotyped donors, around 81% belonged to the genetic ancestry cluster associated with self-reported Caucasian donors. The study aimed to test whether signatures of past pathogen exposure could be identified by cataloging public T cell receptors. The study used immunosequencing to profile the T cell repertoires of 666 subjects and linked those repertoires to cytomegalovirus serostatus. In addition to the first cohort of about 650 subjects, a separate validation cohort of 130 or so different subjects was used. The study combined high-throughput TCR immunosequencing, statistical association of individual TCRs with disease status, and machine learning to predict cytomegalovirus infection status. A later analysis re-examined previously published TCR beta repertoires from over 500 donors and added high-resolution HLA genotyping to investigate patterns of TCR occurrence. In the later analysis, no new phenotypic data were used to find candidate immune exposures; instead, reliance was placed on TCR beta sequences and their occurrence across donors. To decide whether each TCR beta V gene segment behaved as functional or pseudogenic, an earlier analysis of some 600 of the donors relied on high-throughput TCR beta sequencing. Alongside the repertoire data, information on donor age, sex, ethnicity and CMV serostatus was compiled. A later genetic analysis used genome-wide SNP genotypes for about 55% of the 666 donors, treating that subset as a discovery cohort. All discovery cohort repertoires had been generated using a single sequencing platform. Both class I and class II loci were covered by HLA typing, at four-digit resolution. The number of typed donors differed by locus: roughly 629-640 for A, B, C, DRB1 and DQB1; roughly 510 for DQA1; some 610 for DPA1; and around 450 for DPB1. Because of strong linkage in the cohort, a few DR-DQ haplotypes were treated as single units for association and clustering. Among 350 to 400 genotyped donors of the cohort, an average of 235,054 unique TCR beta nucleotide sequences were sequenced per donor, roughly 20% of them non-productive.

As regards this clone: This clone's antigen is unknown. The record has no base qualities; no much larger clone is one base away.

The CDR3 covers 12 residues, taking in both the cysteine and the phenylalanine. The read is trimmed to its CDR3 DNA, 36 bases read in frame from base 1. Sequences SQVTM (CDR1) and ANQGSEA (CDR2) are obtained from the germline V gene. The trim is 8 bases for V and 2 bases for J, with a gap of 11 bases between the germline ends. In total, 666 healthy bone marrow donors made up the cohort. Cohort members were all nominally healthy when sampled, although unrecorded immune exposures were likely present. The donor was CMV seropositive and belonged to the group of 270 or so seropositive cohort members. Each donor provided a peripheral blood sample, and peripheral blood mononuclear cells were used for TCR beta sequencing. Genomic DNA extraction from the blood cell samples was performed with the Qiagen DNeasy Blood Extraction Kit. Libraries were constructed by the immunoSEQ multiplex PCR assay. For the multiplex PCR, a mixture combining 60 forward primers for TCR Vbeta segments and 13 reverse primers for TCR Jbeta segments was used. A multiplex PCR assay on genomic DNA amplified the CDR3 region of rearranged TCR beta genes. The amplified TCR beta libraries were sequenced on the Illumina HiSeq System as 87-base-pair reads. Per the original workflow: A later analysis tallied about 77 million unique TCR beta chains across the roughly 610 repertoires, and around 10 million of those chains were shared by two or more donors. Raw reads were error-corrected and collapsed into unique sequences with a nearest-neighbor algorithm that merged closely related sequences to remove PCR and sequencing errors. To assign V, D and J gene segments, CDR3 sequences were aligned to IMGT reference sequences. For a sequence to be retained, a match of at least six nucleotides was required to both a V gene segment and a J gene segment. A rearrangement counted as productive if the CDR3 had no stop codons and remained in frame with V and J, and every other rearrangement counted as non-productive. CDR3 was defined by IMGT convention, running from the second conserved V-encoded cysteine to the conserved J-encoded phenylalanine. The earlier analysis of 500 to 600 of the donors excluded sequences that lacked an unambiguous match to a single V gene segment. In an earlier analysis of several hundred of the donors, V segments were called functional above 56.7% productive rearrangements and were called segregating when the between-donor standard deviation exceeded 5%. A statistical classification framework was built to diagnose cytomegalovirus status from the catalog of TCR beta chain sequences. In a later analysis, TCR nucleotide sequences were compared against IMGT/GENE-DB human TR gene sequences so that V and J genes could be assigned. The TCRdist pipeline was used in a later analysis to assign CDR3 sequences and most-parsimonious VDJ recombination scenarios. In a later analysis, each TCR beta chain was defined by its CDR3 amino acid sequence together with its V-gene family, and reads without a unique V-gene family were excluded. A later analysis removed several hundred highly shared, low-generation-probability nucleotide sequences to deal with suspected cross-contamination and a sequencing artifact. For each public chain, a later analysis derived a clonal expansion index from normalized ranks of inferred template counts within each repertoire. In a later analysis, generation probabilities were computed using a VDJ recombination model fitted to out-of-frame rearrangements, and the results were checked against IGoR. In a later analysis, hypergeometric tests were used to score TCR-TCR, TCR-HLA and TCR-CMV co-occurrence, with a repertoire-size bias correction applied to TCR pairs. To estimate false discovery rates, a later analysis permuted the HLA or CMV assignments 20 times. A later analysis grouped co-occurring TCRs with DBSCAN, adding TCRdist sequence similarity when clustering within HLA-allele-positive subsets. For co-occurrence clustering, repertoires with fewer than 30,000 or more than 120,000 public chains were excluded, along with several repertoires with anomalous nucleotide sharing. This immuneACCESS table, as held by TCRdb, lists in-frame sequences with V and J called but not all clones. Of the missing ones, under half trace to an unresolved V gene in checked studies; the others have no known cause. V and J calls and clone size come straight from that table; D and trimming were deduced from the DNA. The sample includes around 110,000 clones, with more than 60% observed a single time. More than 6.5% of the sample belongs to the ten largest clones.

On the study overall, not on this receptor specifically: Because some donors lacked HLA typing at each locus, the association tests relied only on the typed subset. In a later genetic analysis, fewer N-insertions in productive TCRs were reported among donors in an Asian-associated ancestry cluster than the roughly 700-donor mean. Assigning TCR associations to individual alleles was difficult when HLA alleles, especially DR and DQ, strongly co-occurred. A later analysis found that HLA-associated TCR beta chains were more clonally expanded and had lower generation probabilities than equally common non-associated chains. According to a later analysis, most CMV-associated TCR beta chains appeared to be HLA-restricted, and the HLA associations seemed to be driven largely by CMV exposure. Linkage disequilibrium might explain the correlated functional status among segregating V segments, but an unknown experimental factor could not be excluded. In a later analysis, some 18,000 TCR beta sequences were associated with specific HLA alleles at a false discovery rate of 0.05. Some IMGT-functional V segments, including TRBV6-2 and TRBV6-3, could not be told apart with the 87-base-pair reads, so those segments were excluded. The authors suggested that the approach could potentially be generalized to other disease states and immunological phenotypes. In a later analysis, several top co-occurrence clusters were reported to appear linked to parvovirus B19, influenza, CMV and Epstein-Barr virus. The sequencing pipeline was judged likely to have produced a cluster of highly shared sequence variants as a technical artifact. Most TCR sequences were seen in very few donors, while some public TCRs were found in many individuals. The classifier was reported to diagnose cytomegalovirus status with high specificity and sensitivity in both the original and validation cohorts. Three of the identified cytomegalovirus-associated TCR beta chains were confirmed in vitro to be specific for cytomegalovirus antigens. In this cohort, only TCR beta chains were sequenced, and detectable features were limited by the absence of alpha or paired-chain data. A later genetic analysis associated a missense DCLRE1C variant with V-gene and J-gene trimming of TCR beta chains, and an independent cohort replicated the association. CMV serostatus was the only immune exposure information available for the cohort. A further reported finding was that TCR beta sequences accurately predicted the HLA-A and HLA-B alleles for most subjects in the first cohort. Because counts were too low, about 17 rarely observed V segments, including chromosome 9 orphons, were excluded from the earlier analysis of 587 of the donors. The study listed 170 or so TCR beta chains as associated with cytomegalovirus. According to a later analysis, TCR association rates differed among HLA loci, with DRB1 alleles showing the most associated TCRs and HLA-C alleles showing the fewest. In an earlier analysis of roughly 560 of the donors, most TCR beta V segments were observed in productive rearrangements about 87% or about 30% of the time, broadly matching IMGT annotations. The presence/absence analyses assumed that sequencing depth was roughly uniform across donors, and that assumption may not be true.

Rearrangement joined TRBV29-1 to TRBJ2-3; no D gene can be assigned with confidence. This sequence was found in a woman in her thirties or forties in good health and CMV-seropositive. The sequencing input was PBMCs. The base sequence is TGCAGCTTTCGACAAGACACAGATACGCAGTATTTT. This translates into CSFRQDTDTQYF.